This TCR beta chain was profiled in a study of spatial heterogeneity in lung cancer. One entry per CDR3 protein, called by TCRdb with MiXCR from the 5' RACE reads. The sample contains 50,000 or so distinct CDR3 sequences, about an eighth of which appear only once. Trimming shortened V by 4 bases and J by 5 bases, and 18 bases separated the two germline ends. The CDR3 is 16 residues long. Germline V lookup: CDR1 SGHVS, CDR2 FNYEAQ. Specified time point: blood at routine non-recurrence follow-up after resection. Frozen PBMC, nontumor lung or tumor provided whole RNA, which was sequenced unsorted. The sample holds many counts of this clonotype.

This TCR derives from a male donor with early-stage non-small cell lung cancer. The sample in question was PBMCs, obtained at follow-up. The J gene is TRBJ1-3, the V gene TRBV7-6, with a tentative D call TRBD1 (6 bases). CDR3 DNA sequence: TGTGCCAGCAGCTCATTCCCCAGGGGCACTCGAAACACCATATATTTT. Encoded protein: CASSSFPRGTRNTIYF.